The 12 T cell receptor beta chains below all came from one sample that was sequenced in a study of blood T cell repertoires in COVID-19. Sequencing was performed with immunoSEQ multiplex PCR; in TCRdb, only in-frame clones are kept and a portion is missing. The data show just over 75,000 clones, roughly 80% seen once. Material: peripheral blood. The receptors originated from a man in his fifties or sixties with active or convalescent COVID-19.

V usage is TRBV25-1 and J usage is TRBJ1-2; 7 positions match TRBD1. The CDR3 consists of 13 residues. Germline values: CDR1 MGHDK, CDR2 SYGVNS. With 4 bases clipped from V and 5 bases from J, the junction kept 4 bases outside the gene matches. The CDR3 spells CASSGQGLYGYTF. In DNA, the CDR3 is TGTGCCAGCAGTGGACAGGGTCTTTATGGCTACACCTTC.

This clone was picked up a small number of times. The genes are TRBV7-2 and TRBJ2-1; 10 nucleotides agree with TRBD1. The CDR3 has 17 amino acids. V was clipped by 7 bases and J by 3 bases; unmatched bases: 12. The germline gives CDR1 SGHTA, CDR2 FQGNSA. The CDR3 bases are TGTGCCAGCATATACACCGCCGGGACAGGGGTCTACAATGAGCAGTTCTTC. This sequence encodes CASIYTAGTGVYNEQFF.

V is TRBV9 and J is TRBJ2-5; 9 nucleotides line up with TRBD2. Germline lookup yields CDR1 SGDLS and CDR2 YYNGEE. V dropped 3 bases and J dropped 4; count of bases not matched to a gene: 13. The CDR3 covers 17 residues. The CDR3 sequence is CASSGSGGDLWRETQYF. DNA for the CDR3: TGTGCCAGCAGCGGTAGCGGGGGCGACCTTTGGAGAGAGACCCAGTACTTC.

This clone was counted many times. V usage is TRBV6-2 or TRBV6-3 and J usage is TRBJ1-2; no reliable D call. The CDR3 sequence is 14 residues long. Germline assignment: CDR1 MNHEY and CDR2 SVGEGT. Trimming stripped 0 bases from V and 4 bases from J, with 9 bases between. The DNA of the CDR3 is TGTGCCAGCAGTTACTCGTCGGGTTTCTATGGCTACACCTTC. This gives the protein CASSYSSGFYGYTF.

This chain links TRBV10-3 with TRBJ2-1, with D hard to call. Trimming took off 4 bases at V and 0 bases at J, with 10 bases between the two ends. The CDR3 spans 15 residues. Germline V gene sequence: CDR1 ENHRY, CDR2 SYGVKD. The CDR3 spells CAISVETYSYNEQFF. CDR3 sequence (DNA): TGTGCCATCAGTGTGGAGACTTACTCCTACAATGAGCAGTTCTTC.

This clone is judged medium-sized (0.01 to 0.1%). This rearrangement joins TRBV7-8 to TRBJ2-7, with 8 bases fitting TRBD1. This CDR3 region has 14 residues. V shed 4 bases, J shed 3 bases, and the junction held 5 bases outside the gene matches. Germline values: CDR1 SGHVS, CDR2 FQNEAQ. In DNA, the CDR3 is TGTGCCAGCAGCTGGTACAGGGGGAGCTACGAGCAGTACTTC. This sequence encodes CASSWYRGSYEQYF.

This chain joins TRBV10-3 and TRBJ2-3, with D perhaps matching TRBD2 (6 bases). The CDR3 extends over 15 amino acids. V lost 3 bases and J 4 bases, leaving 14 bases between the germline ends. In germline, CDR1 is ENHRY, CDR2 SYGVKD. CDR3: CAISDGSSAPDTQYF. CDR3 sequence (DNA): TGTGCCATCAGTGACGGGTCTAGCGCTCCAGATACGCAGTATTTT.

This chain links TRBV20-1 with TRBJ2-5, with 9 bases fitting TRBD2. CDR1 is DFQATT and CDR2 is SNEGSKA in the germline V gene (reference sequence). J gave up 4 bases and V 8 bases, and 2 bases lay outside the gene matches. The CDR3 is 11 amino acids. DNA of the CDR3: TGCAGTACGCGGGGGGGAGAGACCCAGTACTTC. It yields the protein CSTRGGETQYF.

The rearrangement joins TRBV15 to TRBJ1-6; a weak D match, TRBD1 (5 bases). The CDR3 is made up of 15 amino acids. V was shortened by 0 bases and J by 10 bases, with 13 bases between the two germline ends. The V gene's germline CDR1 is LNHNV and CDR2 YYDKDF (reference sequence). In DNA form, the CDR3 reads TGTGCCACCAGCAGAGAGGGGGGGGGTAACTCACCCCTCCACTTT. Protein product: CATSREGGGNSPLHF.

The chain links TRBV5-1 to TRBJ1-2; the D gene is possibly TRBD1 (6 bases). The CDR3 covers 14 residues. V was cut by 1 base and J by 1 base, with 8 bases left in between. Germline V CDR1 and CDR2: SGHRS, YFSETQ. CDR3 amino acids: CASSLTGSNYGYTF. The CDR3 region has the DNA TGCGCCAGCAGCTTGACAGGGAGTAACTATGGCTACACCTTC.

V gene TRBV7-8 combines with J gene TRBJ2-3; D perhaps matches TRBD2 (6 bases). V was trimmed by 3 bases and J by 4 bases, leaving 14 bases between them. This CDR3 has 15 amino acids. Germline V gene data show CDR1 as SGHVS and CDR2 as FQNEAQ. Written as DNA, the CDR3 is TGTGCCAGCAGCTTTCCCGGGACTCTCGCAGATACGCAGTATTTT. Its protein is CASSFPGTLADTQYF.

This clone was detected a few times. This chain joins TRBV3-1 (or the pseudogene TRBV3-2) and TRBJ2-1, with 8 bases fitting TRBD1. After removal of 11 bases from V and 10 bases from J, the junction contained 10 bases not matched to a gene. The CDR3 totals 12 residues. Looked up from germline, CDR1 is LGHDT and CDR2 is YNNKEL (reference sequence). CDR3: CASGQAPEEQFF. The CDR3 DNA is TGTGCCTCGGGACAGGCGCCGGAGGAGCAGTTCTTC.